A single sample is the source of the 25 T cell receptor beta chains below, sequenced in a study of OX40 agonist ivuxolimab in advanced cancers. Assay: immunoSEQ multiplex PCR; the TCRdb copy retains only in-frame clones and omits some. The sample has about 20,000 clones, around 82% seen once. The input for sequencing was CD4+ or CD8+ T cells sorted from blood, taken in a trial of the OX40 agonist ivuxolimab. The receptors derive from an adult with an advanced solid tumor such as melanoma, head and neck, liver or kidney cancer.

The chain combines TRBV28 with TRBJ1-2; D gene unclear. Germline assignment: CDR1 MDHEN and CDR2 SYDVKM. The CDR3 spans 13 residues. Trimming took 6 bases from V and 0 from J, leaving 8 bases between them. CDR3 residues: CASSLVSNYGYTF. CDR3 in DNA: TGTGCCAGCAGCTTGGTATCTAACTATGGCTACACCTTC.

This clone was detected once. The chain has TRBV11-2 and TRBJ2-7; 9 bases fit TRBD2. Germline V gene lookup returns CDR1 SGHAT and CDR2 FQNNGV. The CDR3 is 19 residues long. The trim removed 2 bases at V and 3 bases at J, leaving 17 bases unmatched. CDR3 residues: CASSLMGGFRLAALYEQYF. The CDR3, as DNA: TGTGCCAGCAGCTTAATGGGGGGGTTTAGACTAGCGGCGCTCTACGAGCAGTACTTC.

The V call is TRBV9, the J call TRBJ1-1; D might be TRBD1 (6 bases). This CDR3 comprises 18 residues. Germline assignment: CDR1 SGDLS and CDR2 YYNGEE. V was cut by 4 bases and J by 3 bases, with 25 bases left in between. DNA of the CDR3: TGTGCCAGCAGCCTTCGGGGGGCAGGGTCCAATGTGGACACTGAAGCTTTCTTT. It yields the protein CASSLRGAGSNVDTEAFF. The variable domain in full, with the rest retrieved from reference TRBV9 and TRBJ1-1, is DSGVTQTPKHLITATGQRVTLRCSPRSGDLSVYWYQQSLDQGLQFLIQYYNGEERAKGNILERFSAQQFPDLHSELNLSSLELGDSALYFCASSLRGAGSNVDTEAFFGQGTRLTVV.

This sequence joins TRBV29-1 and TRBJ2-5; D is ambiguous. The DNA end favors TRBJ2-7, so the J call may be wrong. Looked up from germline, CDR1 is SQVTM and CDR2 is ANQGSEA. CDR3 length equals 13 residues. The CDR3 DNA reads TGCAGCGTTGAAAGGACGGGCTCCTACGAGCAGTACTTC. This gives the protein CSVERTGSYEQYF.

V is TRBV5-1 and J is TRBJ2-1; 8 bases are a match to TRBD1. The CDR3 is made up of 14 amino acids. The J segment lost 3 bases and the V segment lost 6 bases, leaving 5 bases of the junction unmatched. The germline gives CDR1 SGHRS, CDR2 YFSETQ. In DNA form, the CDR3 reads TGCGCCAGCAACCAACAGGGGGACTACAATGAGCAGTTCTTC. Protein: CASNQQGDYNEQFF.

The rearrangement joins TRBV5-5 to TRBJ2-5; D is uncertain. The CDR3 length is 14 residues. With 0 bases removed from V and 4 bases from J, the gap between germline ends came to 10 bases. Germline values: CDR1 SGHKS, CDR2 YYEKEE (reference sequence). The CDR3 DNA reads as TGTGCCAGCAGCTTGGGTGGGGTAGGAGAGACCCAGTACTTC. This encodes CASSLGGVGETQYF. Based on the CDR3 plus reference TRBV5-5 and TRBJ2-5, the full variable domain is DAGVTQSPTHLIKTRGQQVTLRCSPISGHKSVSWYQQVLGQGPQFIFQYYEKEERGRGNFPDRFSARQFPNYSSELNVNALLLGDSALYLCASSLGGVGETQYFGPGTRLLVL.

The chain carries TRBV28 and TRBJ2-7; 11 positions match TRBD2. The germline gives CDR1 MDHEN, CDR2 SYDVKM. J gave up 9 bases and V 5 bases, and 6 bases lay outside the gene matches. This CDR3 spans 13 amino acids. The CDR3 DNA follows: TGTGCCAGCAGTACACTAGCGGGAGCGGTGCAGTACTTC. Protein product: CASSTLAGAVQYF.

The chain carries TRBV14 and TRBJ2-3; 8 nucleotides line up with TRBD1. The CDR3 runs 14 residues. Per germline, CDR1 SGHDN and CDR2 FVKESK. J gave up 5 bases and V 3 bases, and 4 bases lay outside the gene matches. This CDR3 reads CASSHRGRGDTQYF. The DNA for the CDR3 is TGTGCCAGCAGCCACAGGGGGCGCGGAGATACGCAGTATTTT.

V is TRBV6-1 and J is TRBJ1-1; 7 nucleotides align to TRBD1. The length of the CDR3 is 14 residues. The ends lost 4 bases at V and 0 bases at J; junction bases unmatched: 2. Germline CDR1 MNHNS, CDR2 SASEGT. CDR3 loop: CASSVQGMNTEAFF. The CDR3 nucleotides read TGTGCCAGCAGTGTACAGGGGATGAACACTGAAGCTTTCTTT.

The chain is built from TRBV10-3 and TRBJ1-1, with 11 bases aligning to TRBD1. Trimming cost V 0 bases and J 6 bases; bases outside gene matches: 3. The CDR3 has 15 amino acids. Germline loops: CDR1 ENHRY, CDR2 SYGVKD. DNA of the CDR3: TGTGCCATCAGTGAGTCTCGGACAGGGGGCTCTGAAGCTTTCTTT. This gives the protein CAISESRTGGSEAFF.

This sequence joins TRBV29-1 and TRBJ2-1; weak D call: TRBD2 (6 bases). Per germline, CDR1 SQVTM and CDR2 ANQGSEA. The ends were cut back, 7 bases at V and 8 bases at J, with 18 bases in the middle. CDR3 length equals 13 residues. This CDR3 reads CSGERARYDEQFF. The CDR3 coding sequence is TGCAGCGGTGAGCGGGCTCGGTACGATGAGCAGTTCTTC.

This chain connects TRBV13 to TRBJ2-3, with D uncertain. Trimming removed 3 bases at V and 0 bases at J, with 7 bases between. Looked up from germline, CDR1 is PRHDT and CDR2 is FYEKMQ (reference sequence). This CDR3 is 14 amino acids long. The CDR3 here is CASSFQVSTDTQYF. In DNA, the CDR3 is TGTGCCAGCAGCTTCCAGGTTAGCACAGATACGCAGTATTTT.

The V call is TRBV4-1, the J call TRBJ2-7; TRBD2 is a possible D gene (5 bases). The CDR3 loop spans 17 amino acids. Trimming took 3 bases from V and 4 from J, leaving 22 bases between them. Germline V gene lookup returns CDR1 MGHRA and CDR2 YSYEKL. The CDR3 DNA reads TGCGCCAGCAGCCAGCTCGACCTCGGACTGCCGAGGTACGAGCAGTACTTC. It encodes CASSQLDLGLPRYEQYF.

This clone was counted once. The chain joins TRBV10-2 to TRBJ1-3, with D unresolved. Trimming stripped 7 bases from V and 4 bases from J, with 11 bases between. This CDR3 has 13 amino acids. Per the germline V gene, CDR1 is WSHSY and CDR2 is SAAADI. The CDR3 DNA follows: TGCGCCAGCACCCGGGGTGAGGGAAACACCATATATTTT. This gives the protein CASTRGEGNTIYF.

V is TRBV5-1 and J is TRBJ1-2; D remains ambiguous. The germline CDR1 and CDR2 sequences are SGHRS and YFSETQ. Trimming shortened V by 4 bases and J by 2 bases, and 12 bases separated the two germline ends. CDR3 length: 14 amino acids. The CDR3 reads CASSPVGQNYGYTF. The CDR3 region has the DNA TGCGCCAGCAGCCCGGTTGGGCAGAACTATGGCTACACCTTC.

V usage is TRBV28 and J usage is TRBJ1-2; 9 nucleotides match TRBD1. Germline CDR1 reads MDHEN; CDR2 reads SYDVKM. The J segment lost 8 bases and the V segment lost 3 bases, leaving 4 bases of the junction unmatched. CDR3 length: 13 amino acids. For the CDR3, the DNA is TGTGCCAGCAGTTTGACAGGGGGGCGCGGCTACACCTTC. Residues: CASSLTGGRGYTF.

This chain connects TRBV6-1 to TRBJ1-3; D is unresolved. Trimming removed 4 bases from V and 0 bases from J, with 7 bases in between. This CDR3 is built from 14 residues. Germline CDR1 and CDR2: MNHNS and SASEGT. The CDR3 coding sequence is TGTGCCAGCAGTGCCAGTGCCTCTGGAAACACCATATATTTT. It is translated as CASSASASGNTIYF.

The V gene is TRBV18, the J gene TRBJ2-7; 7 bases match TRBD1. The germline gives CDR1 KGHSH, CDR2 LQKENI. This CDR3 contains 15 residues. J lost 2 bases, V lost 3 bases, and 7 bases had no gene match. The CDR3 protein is CASSPGQPRAYEQYF. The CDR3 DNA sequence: TGTGCCAGCTCACCGGGACAGCCAAGGGCCTACGAGCAGTACTTC. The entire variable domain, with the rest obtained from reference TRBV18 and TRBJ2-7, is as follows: NAGVMQNPRHLVRRRGQEARLRCSPMKGHSHVYWYRQLPEEGLKFMVYLQKENIIDESGMPKERFSAEFPKEGPSILRIQQVVRGDSAAYFCASSPGQPRAYEQYFGPGTRLTVT.

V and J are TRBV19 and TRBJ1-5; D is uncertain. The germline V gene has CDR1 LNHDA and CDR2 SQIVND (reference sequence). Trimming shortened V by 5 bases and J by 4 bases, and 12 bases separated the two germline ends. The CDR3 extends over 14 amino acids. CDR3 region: CASSSSARNQPQHF. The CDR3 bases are TGTGCCAGTAGTTCATCGGCCCGTAATCAGCCCCAGCATTTT.

The CDR3 nucleotides read TGCGCCAGCAGCTTGGGTCTAGCGGGAGTAGGTGAGCAGTTCTTC. Translated, it gives CASSLGLAGVGEQFF. This sequence joins TRBV5-1 and TRBJ2-1, with 10 bases fitting TRBD2. CDR3 length: 15 residues. Germline V gives CDR1 SGHRS, CDR2 YFSETQ. The J segment lost 9 bases and the V segment lost 0 bases, leaving 6 bases of the junction unmatched.

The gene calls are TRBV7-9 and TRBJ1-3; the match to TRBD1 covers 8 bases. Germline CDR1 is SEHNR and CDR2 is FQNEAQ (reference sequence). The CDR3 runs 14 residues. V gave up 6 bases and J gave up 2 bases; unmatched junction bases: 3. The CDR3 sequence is CASRQGETGNTIYF. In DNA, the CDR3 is TGTGCCAGCAGACAGGGGGAGACTGGAAACACCATATATTTT.

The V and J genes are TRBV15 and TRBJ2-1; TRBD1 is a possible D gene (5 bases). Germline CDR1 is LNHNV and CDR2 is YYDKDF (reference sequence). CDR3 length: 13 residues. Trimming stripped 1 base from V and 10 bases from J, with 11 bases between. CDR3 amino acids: CATSRGRVREQFF. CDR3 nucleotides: TGTGCCACCAGCAGAGGCAGGGTTCGGGAGCAGTTCTTC. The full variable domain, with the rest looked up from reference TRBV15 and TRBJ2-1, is DAMVIQNPRYQVTQFGKPVTLSCSQTLNHNVMYWYQQKSSQAPKLLFHYYDKDFNNEADTPDNFQSRRPNTSFCFLDIRSPGLGDTAMYLCATSRGRVREQFFGPGTRLTVL.

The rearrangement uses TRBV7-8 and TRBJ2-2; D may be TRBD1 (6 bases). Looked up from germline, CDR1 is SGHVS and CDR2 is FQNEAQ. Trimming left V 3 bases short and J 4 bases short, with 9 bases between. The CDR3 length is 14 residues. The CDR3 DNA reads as TGTGCCAGCAGCTTCACAGGGAGCACCGGGGAGCTGTTTTTT. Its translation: CASSFTGSTGELFF.

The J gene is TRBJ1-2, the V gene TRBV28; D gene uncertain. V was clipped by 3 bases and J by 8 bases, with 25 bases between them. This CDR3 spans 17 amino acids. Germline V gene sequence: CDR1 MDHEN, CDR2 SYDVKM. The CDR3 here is CASSFKPLTAAGDGYTF. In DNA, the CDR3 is TGTGCCAGCAGTTTTAAACCCCTCACGGCTGCAGGAGACGGCTACACCTTC.

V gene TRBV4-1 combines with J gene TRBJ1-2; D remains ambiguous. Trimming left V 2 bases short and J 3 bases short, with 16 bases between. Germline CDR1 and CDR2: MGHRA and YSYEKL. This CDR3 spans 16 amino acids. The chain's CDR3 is CASSQTYGTDYYGYTF. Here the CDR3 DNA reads TGCGCCAGCAGCCAAACGTACGGTACAGATTACTATGGCTACACCTTC.